These 20 T cell receptor beta chains originate from one sample sequenced in a study of patients and donors after allogeneic stem cell transplantation (TCRdb year 2020). Receptors were amplified or captured by RT-PCR. Sequenced on a NextSeq 550. TCRdb handled the public reads itself, with Q25 trimming in fastp and clone calling in MiXCR, and kept productive beta chains. CDR3 protein duplicates are merged, each entry listing the most common genes and DNA. For this sample the table gives over 25,000 distinct CDR3 sequences, of which 37% were detected only once. Less than 85% of the sample is taken by the ten largest. Sequencing was done on a sample of blood, either unsorted or a sorted T cell fraction (not recorded which). The receptor source for this set is a human donor who was either an allogeneic HSCT recipient or a stem cell or donor lymphocyte infusion donor (not recorded which). It is not recorded whose cells these are; they may come from a transplant donor.

This clonotype was detected ten times or more. The rearrangement uses TRBV12-3 or TRBV12-4 and TRBJ1-4; the match to TRBD1 covers 7 bases. The trim removed 5 bases at V and 7 bases at J, leaving 10 bases unmatched. The CDR3 extends over 15 amino acids. CDR3 nucleotides: TGTGCCAGCAGTGCACCCGGGGACAGAAGTGAAAAACTGTTTTTT. Its translation is CASSAPGDRSEKLFF.

This clonotype was recorded only once. The chain employs TRBV5-1 and TRBJ1-1; D unresolved. The CDR3 length is 14 residues. Per the germline V gene, CDR1 is SGHRS and CDR2 is YFSETQ. The V end was cut by 5 bases, the J end by 5 bases, with 16 bases between. The CDR3 DNA reads TGCGCCAGCAGTCAAGGGCCGGGTGGAACTGAAGCTTTCTTT. This sequence encodes CASSQGPGGTEAFF.

The chain couples TRBV12-3 or TRBV12-4 to TRBJ2-3; D may correspond to TRBD1 or TRBD2 (5 bases each). The CDR3 sequence is 14 residues long. Trimming cost V 6 bases and J 10 bases, with 20 bases left between them. DNA of the CDR3: TGTGCCAGCAGGCCGGGACGTGAATTTTGGGCGCAGTATTTT. This translates into CASRPGREFWAQYF.

This chain connects TRBV4-2 to TRBJ2-7, with 9 bases that match TRBD1. The CDR3 is 15 residues long. The germline V gene encodes CDR1 LGHNA and CDR2 YNFKEQ. V trimming: 6 bases; J trimming: 1 base; junction bases outside the gene matches: 7. This chain's CDR3 is CASRTGTGSSYEQYF. CDR3 sequence (DNA): TGTGCCAGCAGAACCGGGACAGGGAGTTCCTACGAGCAGTACTTC.

The V gene is TRBV12-3 or TRBV12-4, the J gene TRBJ2-2; tentatively, D is TRBD2 (6 bases). The V and J ends lost 6 bases and 1 base respectively, with 12 bases between them. CDR3 length: 15 residues. The CDR3 here is CASRRGTGNTGELFF. CDR3 nucleotide sequence: TGTGCCAGCAGACGGGGGACGGGGAACACCGGGGAGCTGTTTTTT.

The J gene is TRBJ1-6, the V gene TRBV4-3; no firm D call. CDR1 is LGHNA and CDR2 is YSLEER in the germline V gene. CDR3 length: 13 residues. Trimming stripped 0 bases from V and 9 bases from J, with 6 bases between. CDR3 residues: CASSQDSASPLHF. DNA for the CDR3: TGCGCCAGCAGCCAAGATTCCGCTTCACCCCTCCACTTT.

The genes are TRBV6-6 and TRBJ2-7; D may be TRBD1 (5 bases). This CDR3 spans 14 amino acids. V was cut by 0 bases and J by 5 bases, with 11 bases left in between. Germline V lookup: CDR1 MNHNY, CDR2 SVGAGI (reference sequence). In DNA form, the CDR3 reads TGTGCCAGCAGTTACTCTGCGGACACCAACGAGCAGTACGTC. This codes for CASSYSADTNEQYV.

A note on this clonotype: At one end the junction does not follow the germline gene, possibly because of a read error. The chain employs TRBV20-1 and TRBJ1-3; 8 nucleotides line up with TRBD1. CDR3 size: 15 residues. In germline, CDR1 is DFQATT, CDR2 SNEGSKA (reference sequence). CDR3 loop: CSARGDRHKGNTIYF. The CDR3 DNA sequence: TGCAGTGCCAGAGGGGACAGGCACAAGGGAAACACCATATATTTT.

In this sample, this clonotype turned up many times. The J gene is TRBJ1-4, the V gene TRBV11-2, with D perhaps matching TRBD1 (5 bases). CDR3 length equals 14 residues. Between the trimmed V and J ends, which lost 5 bases and 14 bases, there was a span of 21 bases. The germline CDR1 and CDR2 sequences are SGHAT and FQNNGV. In DNA form, the CDR3 reads TGTGCCAGCAGCCCCTGGGTAGACAGTCCGGGGCTGTTTTTT. Translating it yields CASSPWVDSPGLFF. Filled out from reference TRBV11-2 and TRBJ1-4, the complete variable domain reads EAGVAQSPRYKIIEKRQSVAFWCNPISGHATLYWYQQILGQGPKLLIQFQNNGVVDDSQLPKDRFSAERLKGVDSTLKIQPAKLEDSAVYLCASSPWVDSPGLFFGSGTQLSVL.

This chain connects TRBV10-3 to TRBJ1-5; D unclear. The ends were cut back, 0 bases at V and 4 bases at J, with 10 bases in the middle. The CDR3 loop spans 15 amino acids. Germline assignment: CDR1 ENHRY and CDR2 SYGVKD. CDR3 in amino acids: CAISESTGSNQPQHF. Written as DNA, the CDR3 is TGTGCCATCAGTGAGTCGACGGGCAGTAATCAGCCCCAGCATTTT.

The chain is built from TRBV29-1 and TRBJ1-1; D gene ambiguous. V was clipped by 3 bases and J by 6 bases, with 5 bases between them. This CDR3 region has 10 residues. Per the germline V gene, CDR1 is SQVTM and CDR2 is ANQGSEA. Here the CDR3 reads CSVEDAEAFF. CDR3 sequence (DNA): TGCAGCGTTGAGGACGCTGAAGCTTTCTTT.

This clonotype appeared many times. The chain combines TRBV5-1 with TRBJ2-7, with 7 positions matching TRBD1. Germline values: CDR1 SGHRS, CDR2 YFSETQ. V lost 6 bases, J lost 4 bases, and 7 bases stayed unmatched. The CDR3 runs 13 residues. The CDR3 protein is CASNDRVSYEQYF. CDR3 sequence (DNA): TGCGCCAGCAATGACAGGGTATCATACGAGCAGTACTTC.

The chain carries TRBV20-1 and TRBJ2-1; tentatively, D is TRBD2 (6 bases). V was cut by 0 bases and J by 1 base, with 10 bases left in between. The CDR3 sequence is 15 residues long. Germline-derived CDR1 and CDR2 are DFQATT and SNEGSKA (reference sequence). As DNA, the CDR3 is TGCAGTGCTAGAGAAACTAGCCCTTCCTACAATGAGCAGTTCTTC. Translated, it gives CSARETSPSYNEQFF.

This chain uses TRBV7-3 with TRBJ1-1; the D gene is possibly TRBD1 (6 bases). V was trimmed by 5 bases and J by 2 bases, leaving 18 bases between them. The CDR3 spans 16 residues. Germline lookup yields CDR1 SGHTA and CDR2 FQGTGA. CDR3 nucleotides: TGTGCCAGCAGCCCTCTCGGGGGGGGCGCAAACACTGAAGCTTTCTTT. Amino acid sequence: CASSPLGGGANTEAFF. The variable domain in full, completed from reference TRBV7-3 and TRBJ1-1, reads GAGVSQTPSNKVTEKGKYVELRCDPISGHTALYWYRQSLGQGPEFLIYFQGTGAADDSGLPNDRFFAVRPEGSVSTLKIQRTERGDSAVYLCASSPLGGGANTEAFFGQGTRLTVV.

The table lists this clonotype with many counts. The J gene is TRBJ1-3, the V gene TRBV24-1, with D hard to call. Trimming removed 2 bases from V and 3 bases from J, with 10 bases in between. The CDR3 has 15 residues. Germline CDR1 reads KGHDR; CDR2 reads SFDVKD. CDR3 nucleotides: TGTGCCACCAGTGATTCTGGGAGGATTGGAAACACCATATATTTT. Translation: CATSDSGRIGNTIYF.

This clonotype was seen more than once but under ten times. The V and J genes are TRBV29-1 and TRBJ1-2; D not resolved. V lost 5 bases and J 1 base, leaving 5 bases between the germline ends. Germline loops: CDR1 SQVTM, CDR2 ANQGSEA. There are 11 residues in the CDR3. The CDR3 loop is CSVHFNYGYTF. The CDR3 region has the DNA TGCAGCGTTCACTTTAACTATGGCTACACCTTC.

This chain connects TRBV5-1 to TRBJ2-2; TRBD1 agrees at 8 bases. V lost 4 bases, J lost 3 bases, and 11 bases stayed unmatched. This CDR3 is built from 17 residues. Germline loops: CDR1 SGHRS, CDR2 YFSETQ. CDR3 sequence: CASSPQDREPDTGELFF. The CDR3 DNA sequence: TGCGCCAGCAGCCCTCAGGACAGGGAGCCGGACACCGGGGAGCTGTTTTTT.

This clonotype was seen a few times. CDR3 nucleotide sequence: TGTGCCAGCAGCCAATTCAATCAGCCCCAGCATTTT. This sequence encodes CASSQFNQPQHF. The genes are TRBV7-8 and TRBJ1-5; D gene ambiguous. The CDR3 contains 12 residues. Trimming cost V 5 bases and J 3 bases, with 5 bases left between them. Germline CDR1 reads SGHVS; CDR2 reads FQNEAQ.

A few counts support this clonotype. The CDR3 DNA reads TGTGCCAGCTCACCCGGGGCAGGTATTGGGAATCAGCCCCAGCATTTT. It yields the protein CASSPGAGIGNQPQHF. The genes are TRBV18 and TRBJ1-5; possibly TRBD1 for D (5 bases). The CDR3 extends over 16 amino acids. Trimming removed 3 bases from V and 4 bases from J, with 16 bases in between. Germline CDR1 KGHSH, CDR2 LQKENI.

This clonotype was seen only a few times. The J gene is TRBJ1-1, the V gene TRBV12-5, with D possibly TRBD1 on 6 matching bases. Trimming cost V 7 bases and J 4 bases, with 19 bases left between them. The CDR3 consists of 15 residues. From germline, CDR1 is LGHNT and CDR2 FRNRAP. CDR3 region: CASVQEGGLGTEAFF. In DNA form, the CDR3 reads TGTGCTAGTGTCCAAGAGGGGGGTTTGGGCACTGAAGCTTTCTTT.